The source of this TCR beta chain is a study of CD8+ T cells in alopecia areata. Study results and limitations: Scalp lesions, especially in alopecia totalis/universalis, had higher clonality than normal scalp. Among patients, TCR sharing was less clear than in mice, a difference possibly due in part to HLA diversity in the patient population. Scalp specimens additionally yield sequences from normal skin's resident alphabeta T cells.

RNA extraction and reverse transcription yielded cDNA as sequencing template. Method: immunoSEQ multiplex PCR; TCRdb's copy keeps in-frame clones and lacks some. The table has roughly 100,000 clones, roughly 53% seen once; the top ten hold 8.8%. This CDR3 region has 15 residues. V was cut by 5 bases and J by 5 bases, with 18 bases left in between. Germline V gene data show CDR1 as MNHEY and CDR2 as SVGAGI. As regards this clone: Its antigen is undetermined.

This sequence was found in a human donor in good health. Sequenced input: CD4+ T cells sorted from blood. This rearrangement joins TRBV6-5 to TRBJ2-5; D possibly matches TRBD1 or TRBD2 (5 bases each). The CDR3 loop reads CASSNTGTGDETQYF. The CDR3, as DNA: TGTGCCAGCAGTAACACCGGGACGGGCGACGAGACCCAGTACTTC.